One T cell receptor beta chain is described in this entry. PCR used 60 Vbeta primers and 13 Jbeta primers. Measured with immunoSEQ multiplex PCR; TCRdb has only the in-frame clones, and not every one. The sample records approximately 200,000 clones, 70% to 80% being singletons. The source of the sample is a study of cytomegalovirus exposure and HLA in healthy donors. The CDR3 consists of 15 residues. V lost 2 bases and J 5 bases, leaving 15 bases between the germline ends. Per the germline V gene, CDR1 is MNHEY and CDR2 is SMNVEV (reference sequence). Input material: PBMCs. The sequence was collected from a man aged 40-55 years in good health and CMV-seronegative. This chain connects TRBV27 to TRBJ1-1; D unclear. DNA for the CDR3: TGTGCCAGCAGTTTAGGCCCAGAGCTCAGGACTGAAGCTTTCTTT. Its translation is CASSLGPELRTEAFF.